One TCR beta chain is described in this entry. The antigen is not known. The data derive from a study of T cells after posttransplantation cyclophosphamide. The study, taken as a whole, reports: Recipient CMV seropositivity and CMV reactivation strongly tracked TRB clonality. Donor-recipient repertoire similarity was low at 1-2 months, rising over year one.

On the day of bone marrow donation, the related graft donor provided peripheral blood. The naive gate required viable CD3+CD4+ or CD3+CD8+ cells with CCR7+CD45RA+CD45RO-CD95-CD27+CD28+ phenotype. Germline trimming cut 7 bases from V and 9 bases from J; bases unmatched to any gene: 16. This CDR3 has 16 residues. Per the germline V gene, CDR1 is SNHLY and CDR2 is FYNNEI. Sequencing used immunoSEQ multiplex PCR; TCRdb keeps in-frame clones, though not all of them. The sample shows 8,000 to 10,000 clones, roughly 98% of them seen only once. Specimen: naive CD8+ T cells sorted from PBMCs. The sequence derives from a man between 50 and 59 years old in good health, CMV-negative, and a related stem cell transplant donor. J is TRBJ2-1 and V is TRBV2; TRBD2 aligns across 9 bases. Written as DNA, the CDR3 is TGTGCCAGCATCGGACTAGCGCTTGGGTCGGGGAGTGAGCAGTTCTTC. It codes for CASIGLALGSGSEQFF.